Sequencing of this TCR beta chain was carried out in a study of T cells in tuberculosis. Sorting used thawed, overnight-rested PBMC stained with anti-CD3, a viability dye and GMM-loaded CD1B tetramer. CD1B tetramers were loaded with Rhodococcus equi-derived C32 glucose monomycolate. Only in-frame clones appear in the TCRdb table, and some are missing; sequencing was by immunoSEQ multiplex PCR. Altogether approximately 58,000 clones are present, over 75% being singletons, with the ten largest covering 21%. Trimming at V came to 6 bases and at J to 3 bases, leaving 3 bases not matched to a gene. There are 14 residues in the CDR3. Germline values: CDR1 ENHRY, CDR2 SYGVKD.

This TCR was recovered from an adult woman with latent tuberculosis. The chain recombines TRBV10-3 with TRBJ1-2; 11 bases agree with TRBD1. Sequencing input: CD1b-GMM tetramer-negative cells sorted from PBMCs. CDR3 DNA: TGTGCCATCAGCCTGGGACAGGGGGACTATGGCTACACCTTC. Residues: CAISLGQGDYGYTF.